This TCR beta chain was recorded in a study of cytomegalovirus exposure and HLA in healthy donors. The study ran its PCR with 60 Vbeta and 13 Jbeta primers. The method was immunoSEQ multiplex PCR; TCRdb's version includes in-frame clones alone and lacks a portion of them. Among about 150,000 clones listed, approximately 81% were seen once. CDR1 is MDHEN, CDR2 SYDVKM, per germline. The CDR3 totals 14 residues. Regarding this clone: A junction boundary mismatches the germline segment, possibly from a read error.

The genes are TRBV28 and TRBJ1-2; D remains ambiguous. Sequenced sample: PBMCs. The TCR originated in a boy aged 2 to 10 in good health and CMV-seronegative. The CDR3 reads CASSFARRTYGCTF. CDR3 coding DNA: TGTGCCAGCAGTTTTGCGCGGAGAACCTATGGCTGCACCTTC.